The table lists the clone carrying this T cell receptor beta chain with a count of one. This specimen belongs to a study of Ad26.COV2.S vaccination and SARS-CoV-2 variants. Study-level background: Ad26.COV2.S given intramuscularly, once or twice 56 days apart.

Treatment described: around 19 received Ad26.COV2.S at low or high dose, single or two shots; roughly five received placebo; per-sample allocation not given. Sample collection was performed on day 63 after the first vaccine or placebo injection. Only in-frame clones appear in the TCRdb table, and some are missing; sequencing was by immunoSEQ multiplex PCR. The sample records about 410,000 clones, roughly 90% being singletons. J lost 3 bases, V lost 3 bases, and 5 bases had no gene match. The CDR3 is 15 residues long. Germline-derived CDR1 and CDR2 are SNHLY and FYNNEI. Sequenced material: peripheral blood, taken in a trial of Ad26.COV2.S vaccine versus placebo. The receptor's source is a person aged 18-60 years who received the Ad26.COV2.S COVID-19 vaccine or a placebo. The V and J genes are TRBV2 and TRBJ2-3; 8 nucleotides line up with TRBD1. The CDR3 DNA follows: TGTGCCAGCAGTGAGGGCAGGGGGCCTACAGATACGCAGTATTTT. Its translation: CASSEGRGPTDTQYF.